A single sample is the source of the 30 T cell receptor beta chains below, sequenced in a study of cytomegalovirus exposure and HLA in healthy donors. Assay: immunoSEQ multiplex PCR; the TCRdb copy retains only in-frame clones and omits some. The sample carries 180,000 or so clones, approximately 87% recorded once. The sample taken for sequencing was PBMCs. Source of these receptors: a woman younger than 45 in good health and CMV-seronegative.

The chain couples TRBV4-1 to TRBJ1-1, with TRBD1 identical over 9 bases. This CDR3 is built from 16 residues. Germline V CDR1 and CDR2: MGHRA, YSYEKL. The trim removed 2 bases at V and 6 bases at J, leaving 10 bases unmatched. CDR3 nucleotides: TGCGCCAGCAGCCAAAGTTGGGGACAGGGAAGCGCTGAAGCTTTCTTT. Encoded protein: CASSQSWGQGSAEAFF.

This chain uses TRBV5-1 with TRBJ2-7, with 9 bases lining up with TRBD1. V gave up 1 base and J gave up 0 bases; unmatched junction bases: 5. This CDR3 has 16 amino acids. In germline, CDR1 is SGHRS, CDR2 YFSETQ. The CDR3 is CASSLHGTGSSYEQYF. The DNA of the CDR3 is TGCGCCAGCAGCTTGCACGGGACAGGGTCCTCCTACGAGCAGTACTTC. Complete variable domain (other parts from reference TRBV5-1 and TRBJ2-7): KAGVTQTPRYLIKTRGQQVTLSCSPISGHRSVSWYQQTPGQGLQFLFEYFSETQRNKGNFPGRFSGRQFSNSRSEMNVSTLELGDSALYLCASSLHGTGSSYEQYFGPGTRLTVT.

This clone showed up many times. This sequence joins TRBV11-2 and TRBJ2-7; 8 nucleotides align to TRBD1. Germline CDR1 reads SGHAT; CDR2 reads FQNNGV. J was trimmed by 5 bases and V by 1 base; bases with no gene match: 13. The CDR3 is made up of 17 amino acids. CDR3 DNA sequence: TGTGCCAGCAGCTTAGCTTCCGATTGGACAGGGATGGACGAGCAGTACTTC. Encoded protein: CASSLASDWTGMDEQYF.

The chain has TRBV6-6 and TRBJ2-7, with D possibly TRBD2 on 6 matching bases. Trimming pared 4 bases from V and 1 base from J, leaving 14 bases between. Per the germline V gene, CDR1 is MNHNY and CDR2 is SVGAGI (reference sequence). The CDR3 length is 15 residues. For the CDR3, the DNA is TGTGCCAGCAGTTTAGGAGGGTCCCTGTCCTACGAGCAGTACTTC. Amino acid sequence: CASSLGGSLSYEQYF.

The V gene is TRBV7-2, the J gene TRBJ2-7; tentative D call: TRBD1 (5 bases). The ends were cut back, 6 bases at V and 7 bases at J, with 16 bases in the middle. The CDR3 runs 13 residues. Germline V lookup: CDR1 SGHTA, CDR2 FQGNSA. The CDR3 nucleotides are TGTGCCAGCAGTGGACAAGCCCCAGGGGAGCAGTACTTC. Protein sequence: CASSGQAPGEQYF.

The chain carries TRBV6-1 and TRBJ2-3; 10 nucleotides agree with TRBD1. This CDR3 is built from 16 residues. V gave up 4 bases and J gave up 5 bases; unmatched junction bases: 9. From germline, CDR1 is MNHNS and CDR2 SASEGT. The CDR3 protein is CASSATWDRGIDTQYF. CDR3 nucleotides: TGTGCCAGCAGTGCTACGTGGGACAGGGGAATAGATACGCAGTATTTT.

V and J are TRBV5-1 and TRBJ2-3; 8 bases match TRBD2. The germline CDR1 and CDR2 sequences are SGHRS and YFSETQ. The V and J ends lost 5 bases and 3 bases, in that order; junction bases with no gene match: 11. This CDR3 region has 16 residues. The CDR3 spells CASRSSLAGKTDTQYF. CDR3 nucleotide sequence: TGCGCCAGCAGGTCCTCCCTAGCGGGTAAGACAGATACGCAGTATTTT.

The chain joins TRBV7-9 to TRBJ1-4; 7 bases fit TRBD1. J was trimmed by 6 bases and V by 3 bases; bases with no gene match: 13. The CDR3 totals 17 residues. Per the germline V gene, CDR1 is SEHNR and CDR2 is FQNEAQ (reference sequence). The chain's CDR3 is CASSFETGRSPYEKLFF. CDR3 nucleotide sequence: TGTGCCAGCAGCTTTGAGACAGGGCGATCCCCGTATGAAAAACTGTTTTTT.

The chain recombines TRBV27 with TRBJ1-4; 7 nucleotides line up with TRBD1. J lost 7 bases, V lost 0 bases, and 8 bases had no gene match. Germline lookup yields CDR1 MNHEY and CDR2 SMNVEV (reference sequence). CDR3 length equals 16 residues. As DNA, the CDR3 is TGTGCCAGCAGTTTATCATGGGGGACAGTCGGTGAAAAACTGTTTTTT. Protein: CASSLSWGTVGEKLFF.

The chain recombines TRBV15 with TRBJ2-3; 12 positions agree with TRBD2. This CDR3 has 16 residues. From germline, CDR1 is LNHNV and CDR2 YYDKDF (reference sequence). After removal of 2 bases from V and 5 bases from J, the junction contained 5 bases not matched to a gene. The CDR3 sequence: CATSRKLAGGQDTQYF. CDR3 DNA: TGTGCCACCAGCAGAAAACTAGCGGGGGGCCAAGATACGCAGTATTTT.

Here the CDR3 DNA reads TGCAGCGTTGAAGGGAGCCAGGGGACCTCCTACGAGCAGTACTTC. This translates into CSVEGSQGTSYEQYF. The chain links TRBV29-1 to TRBJ2-7; tentative D call: TRBD1 (6 bases). Per germline, CDR1 SQVTM and CDR2 ANQGSEA. CDR3 length equals 15 residues. V lost 1 base to trimming and J lost 0 bases, with 13 bases between them.

V gene TRBV5-1 combines with J gene TRBJ2-7; the match to TRBD2 covers 14 bases. V was pared by 4 bases and J by 3 bases, with 6 bases of the junction left unmatched. The germline gives CDR1 SGHRS, CDR2 YFSETQ. The CDR3 spans 16 residues. CDR3 sequence: CASSPGLAGGGYEQYF. CDR3 nucleotide sequence: TGCGCCAGCAGCCCTGGACTAGCGGGGGGCGGCTACGAGCAGTACTTC.

This sequence joins TRBV10-1 and TRBJ1-1; D remains ambiguous. Germline CDR1 is WNHNN and CDR2 is SYGVQD (reference sequence). The CDR3 runs 12 residues. The V end lost 10 bases, the J end lost 1 base, and 10 bases lay between the germline ends. The CDR3 protein is CAIHFENTEAFF. The DNA of the CDR3 is TGCGCCATCCACTTCGAGAACACTGAAGCTTTCTTT.

The chain combines TRBV13 with TRBJ2-5; 9 positions match TRBD1. Germline CDR1 PRHDT, CDR2 FYEKMQ (reference sequence). The CDR3 loop spans 16 amino acids. Trimming removed 4 bases from V and 4 bases from J; junction bases left unmatched: 10. The CDR3 DNA is TGTGCCAGCAGCTCCCAGGACAGGGGAGGAGGAGAGACCCAGTACTTC. It is translated as CASSSQDRGGGETQYF.

V is TRBV4-3 and J is TRBJ1-2, with 7 bases fitting TRBD1. Trimming took 7 bases from V and 6 from J; bases not matched to a gene: 14. The CDR3 has 15 residues. The V gene's germline CDR1 is LGHNA and CDR2 YSLEER. The CDR3 DNA reads as TGCGCCAGCACCACAGGGGCAGGGGGGTATAATGGCTACACCTTC. Translating it yields CASTTGAGGYNGYTF.

This clone was detected a few times. The rearrangement uses TRBV27 and TRBJ1-4, with 8 bases matching TRBD1. Germline CDR1 and CDR2: MNHEY and SMNVEV (reference sequence). V lost 4 bases to trimming and J lost 6 bases; unmatched junction nucleotides: 7. The CDR3 extends over 15 amino acids. The CDR3 bases are TGTGCCAGCAGTTCATGGGACAGGCGTCATGAAAAACTGTTTTTT. Translating gives CASSSWDRRHEKLFF.

The CDR3 nucleotides are TGTGCCAGCAGCTTCAGGGGTTTCACTGAAGCTTTCTTT. Encoded protein: CASSFRGFTEAFF. The rearrangement uses TRBV11-3 and TRBJ1-1; D possibly corresponds to TRBD1 (6 bases). V shed 3 bases and J shed 4 bases, with 9 bases lying between them. Germline-derived CDR1 and CDR2 are SGHNT and YENEEA. The CDR3 has 13 amino acids. Complete variable domain (other parts from reference TRBV11-3 and TRBJ1-1): EAGVVQSPRYKIIEKKQPVAFWCNPISGHNTLYWYLQNLGQGPELLIRYENEEAVDDSQLPKDRFSAERLKGVDSTLKIQPAELGDSAVYLCASSFRGFTEAFFGQGTRLTVV.

This chain uses TRBV15 with TRBJ2-5; 10 bases are a match to TRBD2. V shed 0 bases, J shed 4 bases, and the junction held 2 bases outside the gene matches. The CDR3 length is 15 residues. Looked up from germline, CDR1 is LNHNV and CDR2 is YYDKDF (reference sequence). CDR3 protein: CATSRELAGGETQYF. In DNA form, the CDR3 reads TGTGCCACCAGCAGAGAGTTAGCGGGGGGAGAGACCCAGTACTTC.

The DNA for the CDR3 is TGTGCCAGTATGGGGTCCGGGACAGGGTTTTTCGAGCAGTACTTC. Translating it yields CASMGSGTGFFEQYF. This sequence joins TRBV19 and TRBJ2-7; 9 bases agree with TRBD1. Trimming cost V 7 bases and J 6 bases; bases outside gene matches: 13. CDR3 size: 15 residues. Germline V gene data show CDR1 as LNHDA and CDR2 as SQIVND (reference sequence).

Comments on this clone: In the same sample, other DNA sequences code for this CDR3. V is TRBV27 and J is TRBJ2-7, with a tentative D call TRBD1 (6 bases). CDR3 size: 14 residues. Germline V gives CDR1 MNHEY, CDR2 SMNVEV (reference sequence). Trimming pared 3 bases from V and 1 base from J, leaving 10 bases between. CDR3 sequence: CASSLGQGSYEQYF. The CDR3 DNA follows: TGTGCCAGCAGTTTGGGGCAGGGGTCCTACGAGCAGTACTTC.

The chain links TRBV6-5 to TRBJ1-1, with D possibly being TRBD1 (6 bases). Trimming took off 5 bases at V and 1 base at J, with 14 bases between the two ends. CDR3 length: 15 amino acids. CDR1 is MNHEY, CDR2 SVGAGI, per germline. CDR3 nucleotide sequence: TGTGCCAGCAGTAAACAGGGTGGGGGGAACACTGAAGCTTTCTTT. Its protein product is CASSKQGGGNTEAFF.

V gene TRBV7-9 combines with J gene TRBJ2-7; D is undetermined. Trimming took off 5 bases at V and 5 bases at J, with 13 bases between the two ends. Germline V gene sequence: CDR1 SEHNR, CDR2 FQNEAQ (reference sequence). CDR3 length: 13 amino acids. CDR3 sequence: CASSHPNRNEQYF. The CDR3 nucleotides read TGTGCCAGCAGCCACCCGAACAGAAACGAGCAGTACTTC. Using reference TRBV7-9 and TRBJ2-7 for the parts outside the CDR3, the full variable domain is DTGVSQNPRHKITKRGQNVTFRCDPISEHNRLYWYRQTLGQGPEFLTYFQNEAQLEKSRLLSDRFSAERPKGSFSTLEIQRTEQGDSAMYLCASSHPNRNEQYFGPGTRLTVT.

The chain combines TRBV9 with TRBJ2-7; 8 nucleotides align to TRBD1. Germline lookup yields CDR1 SGDLS and CDR2 YYNGEE. The V and J ends lost 4 bases and 3 bases, in that order; junction bases with no gene match: 12. The CDR3 has 16 residues. The CDR3 sequence is CASSLVGDRRYYEQYF. CDR3 nucleotide sequence: TGTGCCAGCAGCCTTGTCGGGGACAGGAGGTACTACGAGCAGTACTTC.

The CDR3 region has the DNA TGCGCCAGCAGCCTCTCCCGGGGGGGCACTGAAGCTTTCTTT. Its translation is CASSLSRGGTEAFF. V and J are TRBV5-1 and TRBJ1-1; perhaps TRBD1 as D (5 bases). CDR3 length: 14 residues. Trimming shortened V by 4 bases and J by 4 bases, and 14 bases separated the two germline ends. The germline gives CDR1 SGHRS, CDR2 YFSETQ.

The chain is built from TRBV11-2 and TRBJ1-3, with D uncertain. The CDR3 has 13 amino acids. Trimming pared 8 bases from V and 0 bases from J, leaving 8 bases between. Per the germline V gene, CDR1 is SGHAT and CDR2 is FQNNGV. The CDR3 loop is CASGWSSGNTIYF. The DNA of the CDR3 is TGTGCCAGCGGATGGAGCTCTGGAAACACCATATATTTT. Supplemented by reference TRBV11-2 and TRBJ1-3, the full variable domain reads EAGVAQSPRYKIIEKRQSVAFWCNPISGHATLYWYQQILGQGPKLLIQFQNNGVVDDSQLPKDRFSAERLKGVDSTLKIQPAKLEDSAVYLCASGWSSGNTIYFGEGSWLTVV.

The CDR3 sequence: CASSQTSRTYEQYF. CDR3 nucleotide sequence: TGTGCCAGCAGTCAGACGTCCAGGACCTACGAGCAGTACTTC. V gene TRBV6-6 combines with J gene TRBJ2-7; D not certain. This CDR3 is built from 14 residues. Per germline, CDR1 MNHNY and CDR2 SVGAGI (reference sequence). Trimming shortened V by 5 bases and J by 2 bases, and 13 bases separated the two germline ends.

The rearrangement joins TRBV12-1 to TRBJ2-7; whether TRBD2, the table's D call, matches the DNA was not checked. TRBV12-1 is marked as a pseudogene. The CDR3 has 15 residues. CDR3 coding DNA: TGTGCCAGCAGCTTGGGAGGGGGTACCCCCTACGAGCAGTACTTC. This sequence encodes CASSLGGGTPYEQYF.

The rearrangement uses TRBV4-1 and TRBJ2-1; 11 nucleotides agree with TRBD2. The germline CDR1 and CDR2 sequences are MGHRA and YSYEKL. Trimming cost V 1 base and J 7 bases; bases outside gene matches: 12. The CDR3 contains 18 residues. The CDR3 nucleotides read TGCGCCAGCAGCCAAGTGTCTAGCGGGGGGCTGGTTGCAAATGAGCAGTTCTTC. As protein: CASSQVSSGGLVANEQFF.

The chain recombines TRBV2 with TRBJ2-2; D may be TRBD2 (6 bases). This CDR3 spans 14 amino acids. The germline CDR1 and CDR2 sequences are SNHLY and FYNNEI. The germline V and J ends were trimmed by 11 bases and 2 bases, with 15 bases remaining between them. The CDR3 coding sequence is TGTGCCTCCCGGAGGGAATTTAACACCGGGGAGCTGTTTTTT. Amino acids: CASRREFNTGELFF.

The genes are TRBV6-4 and TRBJ2-2; TRBD1 is a possible D gene (6 bases). V lost 0 bases, J lost 2 bases, and 10 bases lay in between. The CDR3 is 16 amino acids. Germline V CDR1 and CDR2: MRHNA, SNTAGT. The CDR3 coding sequence is TGTGCCAGCAGTGACTCCCCGACAGGAAACACCGGGGAGCTGTTTTTT. This gives the protein CASSDSPTGNTGELFF.